Listed below are T cell receptor beta chains from one sample, sequenced in a study of cytotoxic CD8 clonotypes in ibrutinib-treated CLL. Generated by immunoSEQ multiplex PCR, the TCRdb table keeps only in-frame clones and is missing some. The profile covers 110,000 to 150,000 clones, with 80% to 95% appearing a single time and more than 10% taken by the ten largest. The starting material was PBMCs, obtained after 12 months of ibrutinib treatment. These receptors originate from a human donor with chronic lymphocytic leukemia. Both conserved end residues are part of each CDR3. A row's size may be missing; if present it is once, few, many or a size class.

-	TRBV9	TRBJ2-5	CASSVGTSGRVETQYF
-	TRBV4-3	TRBJ2-3	CASSQDGGADTQYF
-	TRBV21-1	TRBJ2-1	CASSKGVGSGKDNEQFF
-	TRBV11-3	TRBJ2-1	CASSRLGEYNEQFF
-	TRBV7-8	TRBJ2-7	CASSLVARELSYEQYF
once	TRBV4-1	TRBJ2-7	CASSQISAADSYEQYF
-	TRBV28	TRBJ1-2	CASSVPRGYGYTF
-	TRBV15	TRBJ1-2	CATSRDLAVNRYGYTF
-	TRBV5-1	TRBJ2-3	CASGRTGVADTQYF
-	TRBV25-1	TRBJ2-5	CASQRGGETQYF
-	TRBV5-1	TRBJ2-2	CASSLAGTTGELFF
-	TRBV30	TRBJ2-5	CVWTGGSGLFSETQYF
-	TRBV6-5	TRBJ2-7	CASSYSGPLGYEQYF
-	TRBV2	TRBJ2-2	CASSEVAGNPTGELFF
-	TRBV7-2	TRBJ2-7	CASSLAPGEIYEQYF
-	TRBV5-1	TRBJ2-7	CASRTQGGSSYEQYF
-	TRBV2	TRBJ2-5	CASSDLSKTQYF
-	TRBV30	TRBJ2-7	CAWRGRLEQYF
-	TRBV19	TRBJ1-2	CASSQQGEGGYTF
-	TRBV5-4	TRBJ2-3	CASSLEPNQITQYF
once	TRBV7-3	TRBJ2-1	CASRAGTGNEQFF
-	TRBV28	TRBJ2-2	CASSLILGGGPGELFF
-	TRBV12-5	TRBJ2-2	CASGSRGGTGELFF
-	TRBV6-5	TRBJ2-4	CASSYSDRVDKNIQYF
few	TRBV25-1	TRBJ2-5	CASSVIETQYF
-	TRBV6-5	TRBJ1-2	CASSLTGDGYTF
-	TRBV21-1	TRBJ1-5	CASSKEVATDPRSQHF
-	TRBV19	TRBJ2-1	CASSTGQGIMAEQFF
-	TRBV9	TRBJ2-7	CASSFKAGETDQYF
-	TRBV6-5	TRBJ2-1	CASSYDPSREQFF
-	TRBV27	-	CASRGTGGHEQYF
-	TRBV9	TRBJ2-1	CASSETSGMVNEQFF
-	TRBV7-9	TRBJ1-1	CASSLALGESGAFF
-	TRBV21-1	TRBJ1-1	CASSTATANTEAFF
once	TRBV6-5	TRBJ1-5	CASRTGMGNQPQHF
-	TRBV6-5	TRBJ2-1	CASSPRTSGNEQFF
-	TRBV27	TRBJ2-3	CASSPLGGLTDTQYF
once	TRBV18	TRBJ2-3	CASSLTPEPYF